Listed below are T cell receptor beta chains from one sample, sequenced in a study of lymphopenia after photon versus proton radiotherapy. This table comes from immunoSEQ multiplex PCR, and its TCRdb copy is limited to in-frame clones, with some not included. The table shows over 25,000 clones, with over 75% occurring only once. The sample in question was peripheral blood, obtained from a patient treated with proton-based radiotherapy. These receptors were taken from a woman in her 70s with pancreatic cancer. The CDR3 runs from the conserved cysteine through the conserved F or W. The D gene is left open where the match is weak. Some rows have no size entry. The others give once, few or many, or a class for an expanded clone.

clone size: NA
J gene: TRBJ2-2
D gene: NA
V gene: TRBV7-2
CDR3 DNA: TGTGCCAGCAGCTTATTTGGAAGGGGCGACGCGAACACCGGGGAGCTGTTTTTT
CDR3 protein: CASSLFGRGDANTGELFF

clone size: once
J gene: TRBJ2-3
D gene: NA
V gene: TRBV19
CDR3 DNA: TGTGCCAGTAGTCCCCGGGACACCTTCACAGATACGCAGTATTTT
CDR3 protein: CASSPRDTFTDTQYF

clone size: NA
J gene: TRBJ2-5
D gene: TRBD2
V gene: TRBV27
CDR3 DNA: TGTGCCAGCAGTTCCCGACTAGCGGGAGGGCAAGAGACCCAGTACTTC
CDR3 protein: CASSSRLAGGQETQYF

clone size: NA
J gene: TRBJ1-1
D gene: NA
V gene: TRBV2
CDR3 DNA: TGTGCCAGCCTTTGGACGTACATGAACACTGAAGCTTTCTTT
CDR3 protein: CASLWTYMNTEAFF

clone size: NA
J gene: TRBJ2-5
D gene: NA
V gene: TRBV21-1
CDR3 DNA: TGTGCCAGCAGCAAATTCCTACAGGAGTCCCAGTACTTC
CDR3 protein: CASSKFLQESQYF

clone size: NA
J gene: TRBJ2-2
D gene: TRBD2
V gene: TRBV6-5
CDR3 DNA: TGTGCCAGCCTAGCGGGAGGTCTGAACACCGGGGAGCTGTTTTTT
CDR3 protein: CASLAGGLNTGELFF

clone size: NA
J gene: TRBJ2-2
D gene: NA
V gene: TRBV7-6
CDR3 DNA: TGTGCCAGCAGCGCACAGGTCCTCAACACCGGGGAGCTGTTTTTT
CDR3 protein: CASSAQVLNTGELFF

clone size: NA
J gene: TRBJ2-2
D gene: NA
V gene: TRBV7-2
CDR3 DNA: TGTGCCAGCAGCTTAGCAGGGGATAACACCGGGGAGCTGTTTTTT
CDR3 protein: CASSLAGDNTGELFF

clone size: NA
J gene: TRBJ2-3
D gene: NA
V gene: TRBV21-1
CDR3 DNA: TGTGCCAGCAGCAACTCGACAGCCCATAGCACAGATACGCAGTATTTT
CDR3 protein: CASSNSTAHSTDTQYF

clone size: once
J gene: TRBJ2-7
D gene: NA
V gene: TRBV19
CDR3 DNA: TGTGCCAGTAGTCAGGGGAACTACGAGCAGTACTTC
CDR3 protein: CASSQGNYEQYF

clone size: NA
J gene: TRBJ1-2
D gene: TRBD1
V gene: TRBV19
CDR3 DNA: TGTGCCAGTACCGACAGGGGGCTAAACTATGGCTACACCTTC
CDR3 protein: CASTDRGLNYGYTF

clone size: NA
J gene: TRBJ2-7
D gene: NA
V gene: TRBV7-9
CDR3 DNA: TGTGCCAGCAGCTTCCAGACCGGTTGGGGGGAGCCCTACGAGCAGTACTTC
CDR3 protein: CASSFQTGWGEPYEQYF

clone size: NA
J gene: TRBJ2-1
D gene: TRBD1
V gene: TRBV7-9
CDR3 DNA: TGTGCCAGCAGCTTCCAGACAGGGGGCATGGATGAGCAGTTCTTC
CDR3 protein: CASSFQTGGMDEQFF

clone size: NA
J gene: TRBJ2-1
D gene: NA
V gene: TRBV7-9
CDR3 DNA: TGTGCCAGCAGCTTAGGGGCTAGTACCTACAATGAGCAGTTCTTC
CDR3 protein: CASSLGASTYNEQFF

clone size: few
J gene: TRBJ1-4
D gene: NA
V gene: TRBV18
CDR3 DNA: TGTGCCAGCTCATCTCCAGGGAGTAATGAAAAACTGTTTTTT
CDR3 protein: CASSSPGSNEKLFF

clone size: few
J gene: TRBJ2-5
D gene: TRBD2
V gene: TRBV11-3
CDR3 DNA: TGTGCCAGCAGCCTTGGGGGGGAAGAGACCCAGTACTTC
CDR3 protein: CASSLGGEETQYF

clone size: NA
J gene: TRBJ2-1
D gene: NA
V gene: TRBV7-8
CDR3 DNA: TGTGCCAGCAGCTTAGGGGGCAGGGCTGGCTACAATGAGCAGTTCTTC
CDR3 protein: CASSLGGRAGYNEQFF

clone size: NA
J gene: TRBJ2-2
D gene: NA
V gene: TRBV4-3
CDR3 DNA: TGCGCCAGCAGCCAAGAGGGCAGGGTGTACACCGGGGAGCTGTTTTTT
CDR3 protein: CASSQEGRVYTGELFF

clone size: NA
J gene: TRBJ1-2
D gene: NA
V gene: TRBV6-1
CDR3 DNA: TGTGCCAGTAGTTCCCTCTATGGCTACACCTTC
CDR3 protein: CASSSLYGYTF

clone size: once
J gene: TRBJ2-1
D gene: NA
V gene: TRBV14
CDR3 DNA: TGTGCCAGCAGCCAACAGTTTGGCAATGAGCAGTTCTTC
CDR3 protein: CASSQQFGNEQFF